The subject of this entry is one TCR beta chain. The antigen is not known. The sample belongs to a study of identifying expanded T cells in peripheral blood. Study outcomes and limitations: Clone count variance between roughly 2-week samples rose with total template count.

Sequenced by immunoSEQ multiplex PCR; TCRdb stores in-frame clones only, minus some. The sample shows about 100,000 clones, 80% to 90% of them seen only once. Collection occurred without any documented infections or immune events in donors. Germline-derived CDR1 and CDR2 are SGHAT and FQNNGV. Trimming left V 5 bases short and J 0 bases short, with 12 bases between. The CDR3 totals 15 residues. This sequence originates from a person aged 18 to 69 in good health. The chain links TRBV11-2 to TRBJ2-3; D is perhaps TRBD2 (5 bases). Sample: blood. This CDR3 is CASSRTWTSTDTQYF. CDR3 nucleotides: TGTGCCAGCAGCCGAACCTGGACTAGCACAGATACGCAGTATTTT.